This entry is about one TCR beta chain. The source of the sample is a study of blood T cell repertoires in COVID-19. At the level of the study: Some COVID-19 samples were acute and others convalescent; all came from the United States, Italy and Spain. From T cells, B-cell-depleted T cells, or PBMCs came the material, which was cDNA or gDNA.

Some clones are missing from TCRdb's copy, which holds only in-frame ones; the method was immunoSEQ multiplex PCR. The data hold 200,000 to 300,000 clones, with 75% to 90% observed a single time. Germline values: CDR1 ENHRY, CDR2 SYGVKD. Trimming took off 6 bases at V and 0 bases at J, with 11 bases between the two ends. This CDR3 contains 14 residues. Material: peripheral blood. The sequence was collected from a woman aged 25 to 45 who had recovered from COVID-19. V and J are TRBV10-3 and TRBJ1-1, with D uncertain. For the CDR3, the DNA is TGTGCCATCAGCTTGGCCAACATGAACACTGAAGCTTTCTTT. Encoded protein: CAISLANMNTEAFF.